The next 25 T cell receptor beta chains were all read from a single sample in a study of T cell responses to AZD1222 COVID-19 vaccine. Assay: immunoSEQ multiplex PCR; the TCRdb copy retains only in-frame clones and omits some. This sample yields roughly 65,000 clones, of which over 60% are seen a single time; roughly an eighth belongs to the top ten. Sequencing was performed on peripheral blood, taken on day 0 of AZD1222 vaccination. These receptors came from an adult in good health.

The J gene is TRBJ2-5, the V gene TRBV9, with a weak D call TRBD2 (6 bases). CDR1 is SGDLS, CDR2 YYNGEE, per germline. The CDR3 spans 12 residues. Trimming took off 0 bases at V and 8 bases at J, with 8 bases between the two ends. The CDR3 nucleotides read TGTGCCAGCAGCGTAGGGGGGGATACCCAGTACTTC. Amino acid sequence: CASSVGGDTQYF.

This rearrangement joins TRBV5-6 to TRBJ2-5; D not resolved. This CDR3 has 11 residues. Trimming pared 1 base from V and 4 bases from J, leaving 2 bases between. CDR1 and CDR2 from the germline V gene are SGHDT and YYEEEE. The CDR3 is CASSLRETQYF. In nucleotides, the CDR3 is TGTGCCAGCAGCTTGCGAGAGACCCAGTACTTC.

The V call is TRBV9, the J call TRBJ2-1; 8 nucleotides match TRBD1. With 0 bases clipped from V and 4 bases from J, the junction kept 6 bases outside the gene matches. Germline values: CDR1 SGDLS, CDR2 YYNGEE. CDR3 length: 16 amino acids. CDR3 protein: CASSVGRGQGYNEQFF. CDR3 coding DNA: TGTGCCAGCAGCGTAGGTCGAGGACAGGGTTACAATGAGCAGTTCTTC.

Turning to this clone: The junction differs from germline at one of its ends, possibly a read error. The V gene is TRBV6-5, the J gene TRBJ1-6, with D uncertain. Germline CDR1 MNHEY, CDR2 SVGAGI. The CDR3 is 14 amino acids. DNA for the CDR3: TGTGCCAGCAGTGACTCACCGAGGAGGTCACCCCTCCACTTT. Its translation: CASSDSPRRSPLHF.

The V call is TRBV6-5, the J call TRBJ1-4; the D gene is possibly TRBD1 (5 bases). The CDR3 extends over 13 amino acids. CDR1 is MNHEY, CDR2 SVGAGI, per germline. V gave up 8 bases and J gave up 9 bases, with 16 bases separating them. The CDR3 DNA reads TGTGCCAGCCGTAAAAGGGGCAGACAAAAACTGTTTTTT. This encodes CASRKRGRQKLFF.

The rearrangement links TRBV4-3 to TRBJ2-2; D possibly corresponds to TRBD2 (6 bases). The CDR3 has 15 residues. Deletions cut 4 bases from V and 0 bases from J, with 9 bases between. Per germline, CDR1 LGHNA and CDR2 YSLEER. The chain's CDR3 is CASSPGTPNTGELFF. Written as DNA, the CDR3 is TGCGCCAGCAGCCCCGGGACTCCGAACACCGGGGAGCTGTTTTTT.

The J gene is TRBJ2-3, the V gene TRBV7-3; D ambiguous. CDR3 length: 14 amino acids. The V end lost 0 bases, the J end lost 6 bases, and 10 bases lay between the germline ends. Germline-derived CDR1 and CDR2 are SGHTA and FQGTGA. CDR3 region: CASSLTGYPDTQYF. The CDR3 DNA sequence: TGTGCCAGCAGCTTAACTGGCTACCCGGATACGCAGTATTTT. The full variable domain, completed using reference TRBV7-3 and TRBJ2-3, is GAGVSQTPSNKVTEKGKYVELRCDPISGHTALYWYRQSLGQGPEFLIYFQGTGAADDSGLPNDRFFAVRPEGSVSTLKIQRTERGDSAVYLCASSLTGYPDTQYFGPGTRLTVL.

The J gene is TRBJ1-4, the V gene TRBV6-5; no firm D call. Germline CDR1 is MNHEY and CDR2 is SVGAGI. The V gene lost 4 bases and the J gene lost 0 bases, with 9 bases spanning the gap. This CDR3 has 15 residues. Here the CDR3 DNA reads TGTGCCAGCAGTTTCCTGATAGCAACTAATGAAAAACTGTTTTTT. It is translated as CASSFLIATNEKLFF.

The chain employs TRBV10-1 and TRBJ1-1, with 7 bases aligning to TRBD1. The CDR3 totals 15 residues. V shed 1 base, J shed 0 bases, and the junction held 2 bases outside the gene matches. The germline CDR1 and CDR2 sequences are WNHNN and SYGVQD (reference sequence). CDR3 amino acids: CASSEYRGVNTEAFF. The CDR3 coding sequence is TGCGCCAGCAGTGAGTACAGGGGCGTGAACACTGAAGCTTTCTTT.

The rearrangement uses TRBV5-1 and TRBJ1-1; D ambiguous. There are 13 residues in the CDR3. Germline V gene sequence: CDR1 SGHRS, CDR2 YFSETQ. The germline V and J ends were trimmed by 4 bases and 1 base, with 8 bases remaining between them. The CDR3 protein is CASSGDGNTEAFF. The CDR3 region has the DNA TGCGCCAGCAGCGGAGACGGGAACACTGAAGCTTTCTTT.

This chain's CDR3 is CASSRVTGAAQPQHF. In DNA form, the CDR3 reads TGTGCCAGCAGTCGGGTTACAGGGGCGGCTCAGCCCCAGCATTTT. This chain links TRBV28 with TRBJ1-5; 7 nucleotides agree with TRBD1. CDR3 size: 15 residues. V shed 5 bases and J 6 bases; nucleotides not matched to a gene: 10. The germline V gene has CDR1 MDHEN and CDR2 SYDVKM.

The V gene is TRBV5-1, the J gene TRBJ1-2, with TRBD1 matching over 10 bases. The CDR3 has 14 amino acids. V was clipped by 0 bases and J by 5 bases; unmatched bases: 1. CDR1 is SGHRS, CDR2 YFSETQ, per germline. CDR3 residues: CASSLGDRGYGYTF. CDR3 bases: TGCGCCAGCAGCTTGGGGGACAGGGGATATGGCTACACCTTC.

This clone appeared once. J is TRBJ2-6 and V is TRBV9, with D perhaps TRBD2 (5 bases). CDR1 and CDR2 (germline): SGDLS, YYNGEE. The CDR3 contains 17 residues. V shed 2 bases and J shed 1 base, with 13 bases lying between them. The CDR3 region has the DNA TGTGCCAGCAGCGTGCCCGTGGGGAGATCTGGGGCCAACGTCCTGACTTTC. This gives the protein CASSVPVGRSGANVLTF. The full variable domain, in which reference TRBV9 and TRBJ2-6 provide the parts outside the CDR3, is DSGVTQTPKHLITATGQRVTLRCSPRSGDLSVYWYQQSLDQGLQFLIQYYNGEERAKGNILERFSAQQFPDLHSELNLSSLELGDSALYFCASSVPVGRSGANVLTFGAGSRLTVL.

This clone was recorded a few times. This chain joins TRBV28 and TRBJ2-3; TRBD1 matches 7 bases. The CDR3 spans 16 residues. Germline loops: CDR1 MDHEN, CDR2 SYDVKM. Trimming at V came to 3 bases and at J to 0 bases, leaving 6 bases not matched to a gene. In DNA form, the CDR3 reads TGTGCCAGCAGTTTTATGGGGACAGCCAGCACAGATACGCAGTATTTT. It is translated as CASSFMGTASTDTQYF.

This clone has just one count. The gene calls are TRBV6-2 or TRBV6-3 and TRBJ1-1; 8 nucleotides match TRBD1. The CDR3 has 13 amino acids. Trimming removed 5 bases from V and 7 bases from J; junction bases left unmatched: 6. Germline-derived CDR1 and CDR2 are MNHEY and SVGEGT. The CDR3 loop is CASSGQGPFEAFF. As DNA, the CDR3 is TGTGCCAGCAGTGGACAGGGCCCCTTTGAAGCTTTCTTT.

The chain joins TRBV4-1 to TRBJ2-5, with D unclear. V was shortened by 3 bases and J by 2 bases, with 13 bases between the two germline ends. The CDR3 is made up of 15 amino acids. CDR1 is MGHRA, CDR2 YSYEKL, per germline. CDR3 in amino acids: CASSQITPVQETQYF. Here the CDR3 DNA reads TGCGCCAGCAGCCAGATCACTCCAGTGCAAGAGACCCAGTACTTC.

The gene calls are TRBV7-2 and TRBJ1-5, with a tentative D call TRBD1 (6 bases). The V and J ends lost 6 bases and 0 bases respectively, with 12 bases between them. This CDR3 region has 15 residues. Germline-derived CDR1 and CDR2 are SGHTA and FQGNSA. CDR3 coding DNA: TGTGCCAGCAGTGAACAGGGTAATAGCAATCAGCCCCAGCATTTT. This encodes CASSEQGNSNQPQHF.

The V and J genes are TRBV7-2 and TRBJ1-2; 9 positions agree with TRBD1. CDR1 is SGHTA and CDR2 is FQGNSA in the germline V gene. V lost 6 bases to trimming and J lost 8 bases; unmatched junction nucleotides: 19. This CDR3 spans 17 amino acids. In nucleotides, the CDR3 is TGTGCCAGCAGTTCGCTGGTTTTGTTACAGGGGGCGGGAGGCTACACCTTC. Amino acids: CASSSLVLLQGAGGYTF.

V is TRBV6-2 or TRBV6-3 and J is TRBJ1-1, with 7 nucleotides matching TRBD1. V shed 6 bases and J 7 bases; nucleotides not matched to a gene: 8. This CDR3 region has 13 residues. Germline V gene lookup returns CDR1 MNHEY and CDR2 SVGEGT. This CDR3 is CASSKTGWGEAFF. The CDR3 DNA sequence: TGTGCCAGCAGCAAGACAGGGTGGGGTGAAGCTTTCTTT.

In this sample, this clone turned up once. The chain recombines TRBV12-5 with TRBJ1-4; D remains ambiguous. V was clipped by 6 bases and J by 7 bases, with 12 bases between them. This CDR3 is built from 13 residues. The germline CDR1 and CDR2 sequences are LGHNT and FRNRAP. CDR3 in amino acids: CASGKTLSEKLFF. In DNA, the CDR3 is TGTGCTAGTGGCAAGACTTTGAGTGAAAAACTGTTTTTT. The entire variable domain, with the rest obtained from reference TRBV12-5 and TRBJ1-4, is as follows: DARVTQTPRHKVTEMGQEVTMRCQPILGHNTVFWYRQTMMQGLELLAYFRNRAPLDDSGMPKDRFSAEMPDATLATLKIQPSEPRDSAVYFCASGKTLSEKLFFGSGTQLSVL.

The genes are TRBV5-4 and TRBJ1-2; D might be TRBD1 (6 bases). The germline V and J ends were trimmed by 5 bases and 7 bases, with 15 bases remaining between them. The CDR3 spans 13 residues. Germline-derived CDR1 and CDR2 are SGHNT and YYREEE (reference sequence). CDR3 DNA: TGTGCCAGCAGACCGGGACATCTTCCTGGCTACACCTTC. Translating it yields CASRPGHLPGYTF.

This chain uses TRBV11-2 with TRBJ2-1, with TRBD1 matching over 9 bases. This CDR3 is built from 15 residues. CDR1 SGHAT and CDR2 FQNNGV come from the germline V gene. The V segment lost 6 bases and the J segment 1 base; nucleotides outside the gene matches: 4. The CDR3 spells CASSRQGVSYNEQFF. DNA for the CDR3: TGTGCCAGCAGTCGACAGGGGGTGTCCTACAATGAGCAGTTCTTC.

This clone was seen just once. The chain is built from TRBV7-2 and TRBJ1-2; D is undetermined. V was trimmed by 1 base and J by 4 bases, leaving 16 bases between them. The germline CDR1 and CDR2 sequences are SGHTA and FQGNSA. The CDR3 covers 16 residues. In DNA, the CDR3 is TGTGCCAGCAGCTTAGGTGCAGTGGGCAGGTTCTATGGCTACACCTTC. Encoded protein: CASSLGAVGRFYGYTF. The complete variable domain, with remaining parts taken from reference TRBV7-2 and TRBJ1-2, reads GAGVSQSPSNKVTEKGKDVELRCDPISGHTALYWYRQSLGQGLEFLIYFQGNSAPDKSGLPSDRFSAERTGGSVSTLTIQRTQQEDSAVYLCASSLGAVGRFYGYTFGSGTRLTVV.

This clone came up a few times. Other DNA sequences in this sample translate to the same CDR3. The J gene is TRBJ1-5, the V gene TRBV18; 7 bases line up with TRBD1. The germline V gene encodes CDR1 KGHSH and CDR2 LQKENI. The junction had 5 bases not matched to a gene; V was cut back by 1 base and J by 5 bases. CDR3 length: 15 residues. The CDR3: CASSPRGTADQPQHF. The CDR3 bases are TGTGCCAGCTCACCACGCGGGACAGCGGATCAGCCCCAGCATTTT.

This clone was detected only a few times. The V and J genes are TRBV6-5 and TRBJ1-5; D might be TRBD1 (6 bases). Trimming took 6 bases from V and 4 from J, leaving 16 bases between them. Germline V gene lookup returns CDR1 MNHEY and CDR2 SVGAGI. This CDR3 spans 15 amino acids. The CDR3 DNA follows: TGTGCCAGCAGCTTACAGGGACGGAGGAATCAGCCCCAGCATTTT. Its protein product is CASSLQGRRNQPQHF.